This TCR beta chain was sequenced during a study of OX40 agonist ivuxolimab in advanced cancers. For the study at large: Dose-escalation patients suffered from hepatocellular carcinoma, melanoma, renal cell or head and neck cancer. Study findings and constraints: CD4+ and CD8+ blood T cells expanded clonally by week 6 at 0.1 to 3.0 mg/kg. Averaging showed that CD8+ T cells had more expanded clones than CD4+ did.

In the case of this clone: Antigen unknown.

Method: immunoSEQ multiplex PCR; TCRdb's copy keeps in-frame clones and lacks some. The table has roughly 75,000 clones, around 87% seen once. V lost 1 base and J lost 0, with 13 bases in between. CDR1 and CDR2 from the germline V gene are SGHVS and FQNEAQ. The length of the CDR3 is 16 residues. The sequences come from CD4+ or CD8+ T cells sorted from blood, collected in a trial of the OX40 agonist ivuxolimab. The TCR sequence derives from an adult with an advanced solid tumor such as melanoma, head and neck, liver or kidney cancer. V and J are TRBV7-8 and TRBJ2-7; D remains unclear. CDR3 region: CASSLVARLSSYEQYF. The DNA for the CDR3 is TGTGCCAGCAGCTTAGTTGCCAGGCTGAGCTCCTACGAGCAGTACTTC.